These 23 T cell receptor beta chains were all obtained from the same sample, sequenced in a study of cytomegalovirus exposure and HLA in healthy donors. Primers for the PCR totalled 60 Vbeta and 13 Jbeta. The protocol was immunoSEQ multiplex PCR, while the TCRdb copy is restricted to in-frame clones and leaves out a portion. The sample holds 100,000 to 150,000 clones, 83% seen once. The sequenced sample was PBMCs. All receptors come from a girl aged 2-9 years in good health and CMV-seronegative.

About this clone: Different DNA sequences within this sample yield the same CDR3. V usage is TRBV11-2 and J usage is TRBJ1-2; TRBD1 is a possible D gene (6 bases). The germline gives CDR1 SGHAT, CDR2 FQNNGV. Trimming took 4 bases from V and 4 from J, leaving 13 bases between them. The CDR3 runs 14 residues. CDR3 in DNA: TGTGCCAGCAGCTCACAGGGCTTCGGCTATGGCTACACCTTC. Protein product: CASSSQGFGYGYTF.

The chain is built from TRBV13 and TRBJ1-2; D is unresolved. The CDR3 is made up of 13 amino acids. The V gene's germline CDR1 is PRHDT and CDR2 FYEKMQ (reference sequence). V dropped 4 bases and J dropped 3 bases, with 9 bases sitting between them. CDR3 protein: CASSSLSHYGYTF. The DNA of the CDR3 is TGTGCCAGCAGCTCCTTGTCCCACTATGGCTACACCTTC.

The chain recombines TRBV6-5 with TRBJ2-1; possible D gene TRBD2, 6 bases. The CDR3 runs to 16 residues. The germline V gene encodes CDR1 MNHEY and CDR2 SVGAGI. Trimming took off 2 bases at V and 1 base at J, with 12 bases between the two ends. The CDR3 DNA reads as TGTGCCAGCAGTTACCGCGGGACGGCTTCCTACAATGAGCAGTTCTTC. Amino acids: CASSYRGTASYNEQFF.

The chain combines TRBV28 with TRBJ1-4; D ambiguous. The CDR3 extends over 15 amino acids. Trimming shortened V by 2 bases and J by 5 bases, and 12 bases separated the two germline ends. Germline CDR1 MDHEN, CDR2 SYDVKM. CDR3: CASSLGTEWNEKLFF. As DNA, the CDR3 is TGTGCCAGCAGTTTAGGTACAGAGTGGAATGAAAAACTGTTTTTT.

This chain connects TRBV30 to TRBJ2-7, with D possibly TRBD1 on 5 matching bases. The germline CDR1 and CDR2 sequences are GTSNPN and SVGIG (reference sequence). V lost 2 bases and J 2 bases, leaving 16 bases between the germline ends. The CDR3 sequence is 15 residues long. CDR3 sequence: CAWSHNRQLPYEQYF. The CDR3 nucleotides are TGTGCCTGGAGTCACAACCGACAGTTGCCCTACGAGCAGTACTTC.

The chain couples TRBV5-1 to TRBJ2-3, with a possible D match to TRBD2 (6 bases). Per the germline V gene, CDR1 is SGHRS and CDR2 is YFSETQ. CDR3 length: 15 residues. V gave up 3 bases and J gave up 2 bases, with 13 bases separating them. The CDR3 here is CASSSRDWNTDTQYF. The CDR3 nucleotides are TGCGCCAGCAGCTCCCGGGACTGGAACACAGATACGCAGTATTTT.

This clone was picked up a small number of times. This sequence joins TRBV4-2 and TRBJ2-1; TRBD2 matches 13 bases. Trimming cost V 9 bases and J 6 bases; bases outside gene matches: 5. CDR3 length: 14 residues. Germline V gene sequence: CDR1 LGHNA, CDR2 YNFKEQ. This chain's CDR3 is CASTSGGEVNEQFF. The DNA of the CDR3 is TGTGCCAGTACTAGCGGGGGGGAGGTCAATGAGCAGTTCTTC.

This clone was seen only a few times. The rearrangement joins TRBV6-5 to TRBJ1-4, with 8 bases matching TRBD1. Germline V gives CDR1 MNHEY, CDR2 SVGAGI. This CDR3 comprises 15 residues. V dropped 7 bases and J dropped 4; count of bases not matched to a gene: 8. The DNA of the CDR3 is TGTGCCAGCAAAAGGACAGGGAGAGATAATGAAAAACTGTTTTTT. As protein: CASKRTGRDNEKLFF.

The chain couples TRBV6-5 to TRBJ2-7; 12 nucleotides line up with TRBD1. From germline, CDR1 is MNHEY and CDR2 SVGAGI. Unmatched junction bases numbered 3, after V lost 2 bases and J lost 4 bases. The CDR3 has 15 amino acids. DNA for the CDR3: TGTGCCAGCAGTTACAGGGACAGGGGGCCGTACGAGCAGTACTTC. Translated, it gives CASSYRDRGPYEQYF.

Concerning this clone itself: An end of the junction differs from the germline gene, which may be a read error. J is TRBJ1-1 and V is TRBV27, with D perhaps matching TRBD1 (6 bases). The CDR3 sequence is 13 residues long. Germline CDR1 reads MNHEY; CDR2 reads SMNVEV (reference sequence). Here the CDR3 reads CASPDSPNTKAFF. CDR3 sequence (DNA): TGTGCCAGCCCGGACAGCCCCAACACTAAAGCTTTCTTT.

V and J are TRBV9 and TRBJ2-5; D perhaps matches TRBD2 (5 bases). The germline gives CDR1 SGDLS, CDR2 YYNGEE. CDR3 length: 17 amino acids. The V end lost 6 bases, the J end lost 1 base, and 22 bases lay between the germline ends. DNA for the CDR3: TGTGCCAGCACCCCCAGAGGGTCCGCACAGTCCCAAGAGACCCAGTACTTC. Residues: CASTPRGSAQSQETQYF.

The genes are TRBV28 and TRBJ2-1; TRBD2 might be the D (5 bases). Per the germline V gene, CDR1 is MDHEN and CDR2 is SYDVKM. CDR3 size: 16 residues. V was shortened by 6 bases and J by 5 bases, with 20 bases between the two germline ends. CDR3: CASSRPALTGNNEQFF. In DNA form, the CDR3 reads TGTGCCAGCAGCCGCCCCGCCCTTACCGGGAACAATGAGCAGTTCTTC.

The genes are TRBV27 and TRBJ2-1; 8 bases match TRBD2. The CDR3 length is 16 residues. The germline V gene encodes CDR1 MNHEY and CDR2 SMNVEV (reference sequence). J was trimmed by 4 bases and V by 6 bases; bases with no gene match: 11. The CDR3 nucleotides are TGTGCCAGCAGAGTTCGCCCAGCGGGGGAGTACAATGAGCAGTTCTTC. Amino acid sequence: CASRVRPAGEYNEQFF.

This clone was seen more than once but under ten times. The chain uses TRBV6-1 and TRBJ1-4; tentatively, D is TRBD1 (6 bases). CDR3 length: 14 amino acids. Trimming took 5 bases from V and 4 from J, leaving 11 bases between them. CDR1 and CDR2 (germline): MNHNS, SASEGT. The CDR3 nucleotides read TGTGCCAGCAGTCCGGGACACCATAATGAAAAACTGTTTTTT. This gives the protein CASSPGHHNEKLFF.

The V call is TRBV28, the J call TRBJ2-1; D is perhaps TRBD1 (6 bases). V lost 5 bases and J 13 bases, leaving 18 bases between the germline ends. The CDR3 loop spans 13 amino acids. Germline values: CDR1 MDHEN, CDR2 SYDVKM. The CDR3 coding sequence is TGTGCCAGCAGTGCCCATCTAGGGGGTGCACAGTTCTTC. Its protein product is CASSAHLGGAQFF.

This clone has only a few counts. The chain couples TRBV5-4 to TRBJ2-3; D not resolved. Trimming shortened V by 2 bases and J by 2 bases, and 9 bases separated the two germline ends. In germline, CDR1 is SGHNT, CDR2 YYREEE (reference sequence). The CDR3 has 14 amino acids. The CDR3 coding sequence is TGTGCCAGCAGCTTAACTGACTTCACAGATACGCAGTATTTT. Translated, it gives CASSLTDFTDTQYF.

For this clone: Different DNA sequences within this sample yield the same CDR3. The rearrangement joins TRBV5-1 to TRBJ2-5; no definite D call. This CDR3 spans 14 amino acids. Trimming took off 0 bases at V and 1 base at J, with 7 bases between the two ends. CDR1 SGHRS and CDR2 YFSETQ come from the germline V gene. The CDR3 nucleotides read TGCGCCAGCAGCTTGGTTAGTGGCCAAGAGACCCAGTACTTC. Translation gives CASSLVSGQETQYF.

The CDR3, as DNA: TGTGCCAGTAGTATATTTTCTGGACGAGGGTGGGACTCTGGGGCCAACGTCCTGACTTTC. Translating gives CASSIFSGRGWDSGANVLTF. J is TRBJ2-6 and V is TRBV19, with D possibly being TRBD2 (5 bases). V was trimmed by 2 bases and J by 0 bases, leaving 20 bases between them. Germline lookup yields CDR1 LNHDA and CDR2 SQIVND (reference sequence). The CDR3 sequence is 20 residues long. The full variable domain, with the rest looked up from reference TRBV19 and TRBJ2-6, is DGGITQSPKYLFRKEGQNVTLSCEQNLNHDAMYWYRQDPGQGLRLIYYSQIVNDFQKGDIAEGYSVSREKKESFPLTVTSAQKNPTAFYLCASSIFSGRGWDSGANVLTFGAGSRLTVL.

The chain combines TRBV7-8 with TRBJ2-3, with a weak D call TRBD2 (5 bases). V shed 3 bases and J shed 8 bases, with 12 bases lying between them. Germline-derived CDR1 and CDR2 are SGHVS and FQNEAQ. The CDR3 totals 13 residues. The CDR3 loop is CASSLNHAGTQYF. Here the CDR3 DNA reads TGTGCCAGCAGCTTGAACCATGCGGGTACGCAGTATTTT.

V and J are TRBV6-6 and TRBJ2-1; TRBD2 agrees at 8 bases. The CDR3 is made up of 16 amino acids. The junction had 4 bases not matched to a gene; V was cut back by 0 bases and J by 3 bases. Germline-derived CDR1 and CDR2 are MNHNY and SVGAGI (reference sequence). Written as DNA, the CDR3 is TGTGCCAGCAGTTACTCGACGAGCGGGAGCTACAATGAGCAGTTCTTC. Translation: CASSYSTSGSYNEQFF.

The V and J genes are TRBV28 and TRBJ1-2, with 7 nucleotides matching TRBD1. The CDR3 loop spans 14 amino acids. Germline CDR1 is MDHEN and CDR2 is SYDVKM. V shed 5 bases and J 4 bases; nucleotides not matched to a gene: 7. DNA of the CDR3: TGTGCCAGCAGTACCCGGACAGGTGTCTATGGCTACACCTTC. It specifies CASSTRTGVYGYTF.

The chain recombines TRBV6-1 with TRBJ2-5; TRBD2 is a possible D gene (6 bases). Gene TRBJ2-7 matches the end of the DNA better, so the J call may be wrong. The CDR3 runs 14 residues. Looked up from germline, CDR1 is MNHNS and CDR2 is SASEGT. CDR3 amino acids: CASSGLDNNYEQYF. CDR3 bases: TGTGCCAGCAGTGGACTAGACAATAACTACGAGCAGTACTTC.

The V and J genes are TRBV5-1 and TRBJ2-5, with 14 bases lining up with TRBD2. Gene TRBJ2-7 matches the end of the DNA better, so the J call may be wrong. Germline lookup yields CDR1 SGHRS and CDR2 YFSETQ. The CDR3 covers 14 residues. The CDR3 loop is CASKWTSGGNEQYF. The CDR3 DNA is TGCGCCAGCAAGTGGACTAGCGGGGGGAACGAGCAGTACTTC.